Listed here are 31 T cell receptor beta chains from one sample, sequenced in a study of metastatic and nonmetastatic thyroid tumors. Each patient came to thyroid surgery without any prior treatment (of any kind). Through MiXCR, TCRdb re-clonotyped the PCR reads. The sample has about 93,000 clones, about 12% seen once. The sample consisted of blood. Receptor source: a female donor with papillary thyroid cancer or a benign thyroid nodule (not recorded which). Some clones in this sample may be carry-over from other donors' samples.

In its sample, this clone was seen many times. CDR3 residues: CASSTPSYEQYF. DNA for the CDR3: TGTGCCAGCAGTACCCCGTCCTACGAGCAGTACTTC. This sequence joins TRBV28 and TRBJ2-7, with D uncertain. With 5 bases removed from V and 1 base from J, the gap between germline ends came to 6 bases. This CDR3 is built from 12 residues. Germline V CDR1 and CDR2: MDHEN, SYDVKM.

This clone was detected many times. The CDR3 bases are TGTGCCAGCAGCTTGACGGGGACAGGGTTTGGAAACACCATATATTTT. Its protein product is CASSLTGTGFGNTIYF. The rearrangement joins TRBV11-2 to TRBJ1-3; 9 nucleotides match TRBD1. Germline CDR1 reads SGHAT; CDR2 reads FQNNGV. The CDR3 is 16 residues long. Trimming cost V 3 bases and J 3 bases; bases outside gene matches: 6.

Ten or more counts support this clone. The chain uses TRBV11-2 and TRBJ2-4; possibly TRBD2 for D (5 bases). With 5 bases removed from V and 7 bases from J, the gap between germline ends came to 18 bases. CDR3 length: 15 amino acids. From germline, CDR1 is SGHAT and CDR2 FQNNGV. The CDR3 coding sequence is TGTGCCAGCAGCCCTCAACTAGATATCTGGAACATTCAGTACTTC. Its protein product is CASSPQLDIWNIQYF.

This clone appeared a few times. A read error may explain this, as a much larger clone is one base away. The sample has other DNA sequences that encode this CDR3 too. The chain employs TRBV7-9 and TRBJ2-7; D is unclear. Looked up from germline, CDR1 is SEHNR and CDR2 is FQNEAQ (reference sequence). The CDR3 is 12 amino acids. V was clipped by 5 bases and J by 3 bases, with 8 bases between them. The CDR3 nucleotides read TGTGCCAGCAGCAGAACTGTCTACGAGCAGTACTTC. Protein sequence: CASSRTVYEQYF.

This clone was observed a single time. This chain links TRBV5-3 with TRBJ2-7, with TRBD2 identical over 9 bases. TRBV5-3 is an ORF, with its function uncertain. The CDR3 totals 17 residues. With V trimmed by 10 bases and J by 4 bases, 21 bases remained unmatched. CDR3 amino acids: CASGAGSWLAGIYEQYF. The CDR3 DNA reads as TGTGCCTCAGGGGCAGGGTCATGGCTAGCGGGAATATACGAGCAGTACTTC.

This clone came up a few times. V and J are TRBV5-6 and TRBJ2-1, with D possibly TRBD2 on 6 matching bases. Trimming took off 4 bases at V and 4 bases at J, with 18 bases between the two ends. This CDR3 spans 16 amino acids. The V gene's germline CDR1 is SGHDT and CDR2 YYEEEE. The CDR3, as DNA: TGTGCCAGCAGCCCCCCCCCCGGGAGTTATTACAATGAGCAGTTCTTC. It specifies CASSPPPGSYYNEQFF.

The sample holds many counts of this clone. The V call is TRBV19, the J call TRBJ2-7; TRBD1 agrees at 9 bases. CDR3 length: 15 residues. Trimming cost V 1 base and J 1 base; bases outside gene matches: 2. Looked up from germline, CDR1 is LNHDA and CDR2 is SQIVND (reference sequence). In DNA, the CDR3 is TGTGCCAGTAGTATAGCCGGGACAGGGTCCTACGAGCAGTACTTC. The encoded protein is CASSIAGTGSYEQYF.

The sample holds many counts of this clone. The chain uses TRBV4-2 and TRBJ2-3, with 9 bases fitting TRBD2. The CDR3 runs to 15 residues. The V gene end was trimmed by 1 base and the J gene end by 3 bases; junction bases not matched to a gene: 2. The germline gives CDR1 LGHNA, CDR2 YNFKEQ. In DNA form, the CDR3 reads TGTGCCAGCAGCCAAGTAGCGGGAGAAACAGATACGCAGTATTTT. Translated: CASSQVAGETDTQYF.

Ten or more counts support this clone. The gene calls are TRBV10-3 and TRBJ1-2; no firm D call. V gave up 7 bases and J gave up 3 bases, with 6 bases separating them. Per the germline V gene, CDR1 is ENHRY and CDR2 is SYGVKD. The CDR3 sequence is 11 residues long. The CDR3 spells CAIMEDYGYTF. CDR3 DNA: TGTGCCATCATGGAGGACTATGGCTACACCTTC.

Ten or more counts support this clone. The chain couples TRBV9 to TRBJ1-2; D is uncertain. Trimming pared 2 bases from V and 4 bases from J, leaving 12 bases between. The CDR3 runs 14 residues. Germline V gene sequence: CDR1 SGDLS, CDR2 YYNGEE. CDR3 in amino acids: CASSVDGSLYGYTF. As DNA, the CDR3 is TGTGCCAGCAGCGTCGACGGATCCCTCTATGGCTACACCTTC.

This clone was seen ten or more times. This chain links TRBV6-2 or TRBV6-3 with TRBJ2-7, with D tentatively TRBD2 (6 bases). This CDR3 comprises 16 residues. The germline V gene has CDR1 MNHEY and CDR2 SVGEGT. Trimming removed 2 bases from V and 0 bases from J, with 14 bases in between. The CDR3 loop reads CASSYPRDGSSYEQYF. The CDR3, as DNA: TGTGCCAGCAGTTACCCACGGGACGGGAGCTCCTACGAGCAGTACTTC.

The table lists this clone with many counts. Other DNA sequences in the same sample also yield this CDR3. The chain employs TRBV7-8 and TRBJ2-5, with D perhaps matching TRBD2 (6 bases). V lost 1 base, J lost 0 bases, and 9 bases lay in between. There are 15 residues in the CDR3. Germline CDR1 and CDR2: SGHVS and FQNEAQ. This CDR3 is CASSLGGGDQETQYF. CDR3 nucleotides: TGTGCCAGCAGCTTAGGAGGCGGGGACCAAGAGACCCAGTACTTC.

Many counts were recorded for this clone. V and J are TRBV20-1 and TRBJ1-5, with 9 bases lining up with TRBD1. Losses at the gene ends were 4 bases for V and 4 bases for J; bases not matched to a gene: 5. Germline V gives CDR1 DFQATT, CDR2 SNEGSKA (reference sequence). This CDR3 has 14 amino acids. The CDR3: CSATGTGTNQPQHF. CDR3 in DNA: TGCAGTGCTACCGGGACAGGGACTAATCAGCCCCAGCATTTT.

The chain recombines TRBV27 with TRBJ2-1; D perhaps matches TRBD2 (6 bases). Germline values: CDR1 MNHEY, CDR2 SMNVEV (reference sequence). Deletions cut 4 bases from V and 9 bases from J, with 25 bases between. This CDR3 has 17 amino acids. The chain's CDR3 is CASSSPRGGLPLSEQFF. CDR3 sequence (DNA): TGTGCCAGCAGTTCCCCCCGTGGGGGACTGCCTCTGAGTGAGCAGTTCTTC.

This clone has a count of ten or more. This sequence joins TRBV6-1 and TRBJ2-7, with 12 bases aligning to TRBD2. Germline V CDR1 and CDR2: MNHNS, SASEGT. V shed 7 bases and J 5 bases; nucleotides not matched to a gene: 9. The CDR3 runs 15 residues. CDR3 amino acids: CASTPRLAGVHEQYF. In DNA form, the CDR3 reads TGTGCCAGCACCCCCCGACTAGCGGGAGTCCACGAGCAGTACTTC.

This clone was counted between two and nine times. V gene TRBV28 combines with J gene TRBJ1-5, with D possibly being TRBD1 (5 bases). Germline V CDR1 and CDR2: MDHEN, SYDVKM. The V end was cut by 2 bases, the J end by 2 bases, with 16 bases between. The CDR3 extends over 17 amino acids. The CDR3 region has the DNA TGTGCCAGCAGTTTACTGTTTGGGGGAGCACGCAATCAGCCCCAGCATTTT. Protein product: CASSLLFGGARNQPQHF.

This clone was counted ten times or more. The chain combines TRBV20-1 with TRBJ2-2; TRBD2 is a possible D gene (6 bases). Germline V gene sequence: CDR1 DFQATT, CDR2 SNEGSKA (reference sequence). Trimming pared 0 bases from V and 4 bases from J, leaving 15 bases between. CDR3 size: 16 residues. The CDR3 region has the DNA TGCAGTGCTAGAGAAAACGGGGGTCTCTTCACCGGGGAGCTGTTTTTT. Translating gives CSARENGGLFTGELFF.

This clone was counted many times. This chain uses TRBV4-3 with TRBJ2-7; 9 nucleotides match TRBD1. The CDR3 is 14 amino acids. Germline trimming cut 11 bases from V and 6 bases from J; bases unmatched to any gene: 14. Germline V CDR1 and CDR2: LGHNA, YSLEER. DNA for the CDR3: TGCGCCTCTAACGCCCACAGGGGGCGCGGCGAGCAGTACTTC. It specifies CASNAHRGRGEQYF.

Of note for this clone: A much larger clone differs by one base, so this may be a read error. The chain joins TRBV11-2 to TRBJ2-3; maybe TRBD1 (6 bases). CDR1 is SGHAT, CDR2 FQNNGV, per germline. CDR3 length: 15 residues. For the CDR3, the DNA is TGTGCCAGCAGCCCAGTGGCAGGGGTAGGAGATACGCAGTGTTTT. The encoded protein is CASSPVAGVGDTQCF.

This clone was detected ten times or more. The chain has TRBV6-2 or TRBV6-3 and TRBJ2-1, with 14 bases aligning to TRBD2. J gave up 4 bases and V 6 bases, and 8 bases lay outside the gene matches. Germline lookup yields CDR1 MNHEY and CDR2 SVGEGT. The CDR3 runs 17 residues. The CDR3 bases are TGTGCCAGCAGGGGACTAGCGGGAGACCGGGGGTACAATGAGCAGTTCTTC. Protein sequence: CASRGLAGDRGYNEQFF.

This clone was detected many times. V gene TRBV19 combines with J gene TRBJ2-7; 8 bases align to TRBD1. The CDR3 spans 12 residues. Germline V gene sequence: CDR1 LNHDA, CDR2 SQIVND (reference sequence). After removal of 10 bases from V and 6 bases from J, the junction contained 8 bases not matched to a gene. CDR3 DNA sequence: TGTGCCACCAGTTCAGGGGGCGGCGAGCAGTACTTC. This gives the protein CATSSGGGEQYF.

This clone was seen many times. The chain joins TRBV7-9 to TRBJ1-4, with 9 bases fitting TRBD1. This CDR3 has 18 amino acids. With 1 base clipped from V and 2 bases from J, the junction kept 8 bases outside the gene matches. CDR1 is SEHNR, CDR2 FQNEAQ, per germline (reference sequence). The CDR3 DNA reads TGTGCCAGCAGCTTAGGAACAGGGGGCTCCGGTACTAATGAAAAACTGTTTTTT. This gives the protein CASSLGTGGSGTNEKLFF.

This clone was picked up many times. V gene TRBV11-2 combines with J gene TRBJ2-3, with 9 bases identical to TRBD1. CDR1 and CDR2 (germline): SGHAT, FQNNGV. The CDR3 length is 15 residues. V dropped 6 bases and J dropped 2; count of bases not matched to a gene: 6. The CDR3 reads CASRPDRGFTDTQYF. CDR3 bases: TGTGCCAGCAGACCGGACAGGGGATTCACAGATACGCAGTATTTT.

This clone was seen at least ten times. The chain uses TRBV3-1 and TRBJ2-1; possible D gene TRBD2, 6 bases. This CDR3 comprises 15 residues. V was cut by 4 bases and J by 7 bases, with 17 bases left in between. CDR1 is LGHDT and CDR2 is YNNKEL in the germline V gene (reference sequence). The CDR3 coding sequence is TGTGCCAGCAGCCGAGCGACTAGTTCTTCTAATGAGCAGTTCTTC. This gives the protein CASSRATSSSNEQFF.

This clone has a handful of counts. The chain combines TRBV4-2 with TRBJ2-1; TRBD2 matches 13 bases. The CDR3 runs to 17 residues. Germline loops: CDR1 LGHNA, CDR2 YNFKEQ. V shed 5 bases and J 2 bases; nucleotides not matched to a gene: 6. The CDR3 reads CASSGRGTSGAYNEQFF. The CDR3 DNA follows: TGTGCCAGCAGCGGTAGAGGGACTAGCGGGGCCTACAATGAGCAGTTCTTC.

This clone has a count of ten or more. V usage is TRBV19 and J usage is TRBJ2-2; D assignment may be TRBD1 or TRBD2 (6 bases each). Trimming stripped 8 bases from V and 6 bases from J, with 22 bases between. CDR1 and CDR2 from the germline V gene are LNHDA and SQIVND (reference sequence). CDR3 length: 16 residues. This CDR3 is CASSFKGGTTPGELFF. DNA of the CDR3: TGTGCCAGTTCGTTTAAGGGGGGAACGACACCCGGGGAGCTGTTTTTT.

The V call is TRBV24-1, the J call TRBJ2-1; D possibly corresponds to TRBD1 (5 bases). The CDR3 spans 15 residues. Trimming removed 3 bases at V and 8 bases at J, with 16 bases between. The germline CDR1 and CDR2 sequences are KGHDR and SFDVKD. The DNA for the CDR3 is TGTGCCACCAGTGATCCCCGACAGTGTTTGGATGAGCAGTTCTTC. Its translation: CATSDPRQCLDEQFF.

On this clone: A read error may be the cause here, since a much bigger clone is one base away. V usage is TRBV5-1 and J usage is TRBJ2-3; unclear D gene. The length of the CDR3 is 13 residues. CDR1 is SGHRS, CDR2 YFSETQ, per germline. Deletions cut 9 bases from V and 2 bases from J, with 13 bases between. CDR3 protein: CAIRPGTTDTQYF. CDR3 nucleotides: TGCGCCATCAGACCCGGAACCACAGATACGCAGTATTTT.

In this sample, this clone turned up many times. This sequence joins TRBV28 and TRBJ1-4; D is possibly TRBD1 (5 bases). Germline V lookup: CDR1 MDHEN, CDR2 SYDVKM. V shed 8 bases and J shed 6 bases, with 19 bases lying between them. CDR3 length: 15 amino acids. CDR3 nucleotides: TGTGCCAGCGCGGGGAAGACAGCGTATTATGAAAAACTGTTTTTT. Encoded protein: CASAGKTAYYEKLFF.

Worth noting for this clone: A much larger clone lies a single base off, so this may be a read error. Given the absence of the conserved phenylalanine or tryptophan at the CDR3 end, a read error is likely. DNA for the CDR3: TGTGCCAGCAGCCGTGGGTTACAAGAGACCCAGTACCTC. Amino acid sequence: CASSRGLQETQYL. The chain employs TRBV7-3 and TRBJ2-5; unclear D gene. Germline V CDR1 and CDR2: SGHTA, FQGTGA. The CDR3 sequence is 13 residues long. V lost 5 bases and J 2 bases, leaving 9 bases between the germline ends.

In its sample, this clone was seen many times. The chain has TRBV11-2 and TRBJ2-5; D not certain. From germline, CDR1 is SGHAT and CDR2 FQNNGV. V was clipped by 1 base and J by 3 bases, with 6 bases between them. This CDR3 has 13 amino acids. The CDR3 bases are TGTGCCAGCAGCTTAGGGGCAGAAGAGACCCAGTACTTC. It encodes CASSLGAEETQYF. The entire variable domain, with the rest obtained from reference TRBV11-2 and TRBJ2-5, is as follows: EAGVAQSPRYKIIEKRQSVAFWCNPISGHATLYWYQQILGQGPKLLIQFQNNGVVDDSQLPKDRFSAERLKGVDSTLKIQPAKLEDSAVYLCASSLGAEETQYFGPGTRLLVL.